The 4 T cell receptor beta chains below come from one sample, sequenced in a study of graft-versus-host responses after intestinal transplantation. Method: immunoSEQ multiplex PCR; TCRdb's copy keeps in-frame clones and lacks some. The sample holds approximately 15,000 clones, approximately 89% seen once. The sample consisted of bone marrow, taken nearly 130 days after intestinal transplantation. All receptors derive from a human patient who received an intestinal transplant, so some T cells may come from the graft donor.

The chain couples TRBV5-1 to TRBJ1-3; perhaps TRBD1 as D (5 bases). This CDR3 has 15 amino acids. Germline CDR1 SGHRS, CDR2 YFSETQ. The ends were cut back, 5 bases at V and 2 bases at J, with 14 bases in the middle. In DNA form, the CDR3 reads TGCGCCAGCAGTCCAGGGACTAACCCTGGAAACACCATATATTTT. Translating it yields CASSPGTNPGNTIYF. Full variable domain (missing parts from reference TRBV5-1 and TRBJ1-3): KAGVTQTPRYLIKTRGQQVTLSCSPISGHRSVSWYQQTPGQGLQFLFEYFSETQRNKGNFPGRFSGRQFSNSRSEMNVSTLELGDSALYLCASSPGTNPGNTIYFGEGSWLTVV.

The chain carries TRBV9 and TRBJ2-5, with TRBD2 as a possible D gene (6 bases). V lost 4 bases to trimming and J lost 3 bases, with 16 bases between them. This CDR3 contains 15 residues. Germline loops: CDR1 SGDLS, CDR2 YYNGEE. The CDR3 spells CASSLDGTFEETQYF. CDR3 nucleotides: TGTGCCAGCAGCCTAGACGGGACTTTCGAAGAGACCCAGTACTTC.

The gene calls are TRBV11-2 and TRBJ2-7; 7 bases agree with TRBD2. Germline V CDR1 and CDR2: SGHAT, FQNNGV. The J segment lost 0 bases and the V segment lost 0 bases, leaving 8 bases of the junction unmatched. The CDR3 has 17 residues. The DNA for the CDR3 is TGTGCCAGCAGCTTAGATCTGGGCAGGGACTACTCCTACGAGCAGTACTTC. It is translated as CASSLDLGRDYSYEQYF. Based on the CDR3 plus reference TRBV11-2 and TRBJ2-7, the full variable domain is EAGVAQSPRYKIIEKRQSVAFWCNPISGHATLYWYQQILGQGPKLLIQFQNNGVVDDSQLPKDRFSAERLKGVDSTLKIQPAKLEDSAVYLCASSLDLGRDYSYEQYFGPGTRLTVT.

The sample holds a few counts of this clone. CDR3 region: CASSLVGYTGELFF. The CDR3, as DNA: TGCGCCAGCAGCTTGGTGGGTTACACCGGGGAGCTGTTTTTT. The chain recombines TRBV5-1 with TRBJ2-2; D unclear. Germline CDR1 is SGHRS and CDR2 is YFSETQ. CDR3 size: 14 residues. Between the trimmed V and J ends, which lost 0 bases and 3 bases, there was a span of 6 bases.